This entry lists 12 T cell receptor beta chains sequenced from one sample in a study of blood T cell repertoires in COVID-19. Assay: immunoSEQ multiplex PCR; the TCRdb copy retains only in-frame clones and omits some. The sample has roughly 150,000 clones; roughly 80% are singletons. The sample taken for sequencing was PBMCs or T cells enriched from blood (not recorded which). Source of these receptors: an older woman who had recovered from COVID-19.

The genes are TRBV6-5 and TRBJ1-2; no firm D call. V was pared by 8 bases and J by 2 bases, with 15 bases between. The CDR3 runs to 14 residues. Germline V gene sequence: CDR1 MNHEY, CDR2 SVGAGI. The CDR3 DNA reads as TGTGCCAGCTACCCTCTGAGATCGAACTATGGCTACACCTTC. It is translated as CASYPLRSNYGYTF.

This chain links TRBV18 with TRBJ1-2; 7 positions agree with TRBD1. This CDR3 region has 14 residues. V gave up 4 bases and J gave up 6 bases; unmatched junction bases: 8. Germline V gene data show CDR1 as KGHSH and CDR2 as LQKENI. This CDR3 reads CASSRQYTGDGYTF. The CDR3 nucleotides are TGTGCCAGCTCACGTCAATACACAGGGGATGGCTACACCTTC.

The chain links TRBV7-9 to TRBJ1-4; D is unclear. The CDR3 is made up of 13 amino acids. CDR1 and CDR2 from the germline V gene are SEHNR and FQNEAQ (reference sequence). V was trimmed by 0 bases and J by 4 bases, leaving 3 bases between them. This CDR3 is CASSLALNEKLFF. In nucleotides, the CDR3 is TGTGCCAGCAGCTTAGCTCTTAATGAAAAACTGTTTTTT.

The chain links TRBV5-1 to TRBJ2-1; TRBD1 matches 7 bases. The CDR3 is 13 residues long. CDR1 and CDR2 (germline): SGHRS, YFSETQ. The J segment lost 10 bases and the V segment lost 1 base, leaving 5 bases of the junction unmatched. The CDR3 protein is CASSLRGPGEQFF. As DNA, the CDR3 is TGCGCCAGCAGCTTGAGGGGGCCCGGAGAGCAGTTCTTC.

Here the CDR3 reads CASSRTGLRYQPQHF. DNA of the CDR3: TGTGCCAGCAGCCGGACAGGGCTCCGCTATCAGCCCCAGCATTTT. The rearrangement joins TRBV5-6 to TRBJ1-5; TRBD1 aligns across 8 bases. This CDR3 is built from 15 residues. In germline, CDR1 is SGHDT, CDR2 YYEEEE. The J segment lost 5 bases and the V segment lost 4 bases, leaving 8 bases of the junction unmatched.

The rearrangement uses TRBV27 and TRBJ1-2, with 8 bases matching TRBD1. V gave up 2 bases and J gave up 4 bases; unmatched junction bases: 6. Germline-derived CDR1 and CDR2 are MNHEY and SMNVEV (reference sequence). The CDR3 spans 15 residues. The CDR3 sequence: CASSLRPGQGYGYTF. The CDR3 DNA reads as TGTGCCAGCAGTTTACGACCCGGACAGGGCTATGGCTACACCTTC.

This clone was counted once. The J gene is TRBJ2-7, the V gene TRBV9; 8 bases line up with TRBD1. Germline CDR1 reads SGDLS; CDR2 reads YYNGEE. The V gene end was trimmed by 0 bases and the J gene end by 4 bases; junction bases not matched to a gene: 6. The CDR3 is 15 amino acids. The CDR3 DNA sequence: TGTGCCAGCAGCGTAGAGGGGACAGGACTTTACGAGCAGTACTTC. Amino acid sequence: CASSVEGTGLYEQYF.

This clone was observed a few times. V is TRBV2 and J is TRBJ1-2; 9 nucleotides match TRBD1. Germline V gives CDR1 SNHLY, CDR2 FYNNEI. The CDR3 runs to 15 residues. Unmatched junction bases numbered 8, after V lost 5 bases and J lost 4 bases. In nucleotides, the CDR3 is TGTGCCAGCAGTCCCGGGACAGGGTTAGGCTATGGCTACACCTTC. It specifies CASSPGTGLGYGYTF.

The chain has TRBV18 and TRBJ2-6; a possible D gene is TRBD1 (5 bases). Germline V CDR1 and CDR2: KGHSH, LQKENI. This CDR3 region has 20 residues. The V and J ends lost 6 bases and 0 bases respectively, with 24 bases between them. The DNA for the CDR3 is TGTGCCAGCTCCGTTCACCGTGAGGACAAGGATTACTCTGGGGCCAACGTCCTGACTTTC. Translation: CASSVHREDKDYSGANVLTF.

This clone was detected only a few times. The chain links TRBV5-1 to TRBJ2-3; 8 nucleotides match TRBD1. Trimming at V came to 8 bases and at J to 2 bases, leaving 4 bases not matched to a gene. CDR3 size: 13 residues. Per the germline V gene, CDR1 is SGHRS and CDR2 is YFSETQ. This CDR3 is CASNRGNTDTQYF. The CDR3, as DNA: TGCGCCAGTAACAGGGGGAACACAGATACGCAGTATTTT.

The V gene is TRBV7-2, the J gene TRBJ2-3, with 12 bases lining up with TRBD2. J gave up 1 base and V 0 bases, and 5 bases lay outside the gene matches. Germline V gives CDR1 SGHTA, CDR2 FQGNSA. The CDR3 loop spans 18 amino acids. CDR3 in amino acids: CASSLAPRTSGGTDTQYF. CDR3 sequence (DNA): TGTGCCAGCAGCTTAGCGCCTAGGACTAGCGGGGGCACAGATACGCAGTATTTT.

V usage is TRBV12-5 and J usage is TRBJ1-6; D is unresolved. CDR3 length: 15 amino acids. Trimming stripped 0 bases from V and 5 bases from J, with 8 bases between. Germline loops: CDR1 LGHNT, CDR2 FRNRAP. CDR3 amino acids: CASGLVLGDNSPLHF. The CDR3 region has the DNA TGTGCTAGTGGTTTGGTACTGGGCGATAATTCACCCCTCCACTTT.